The TCR beta chain described here comes from a study of OX40 agonist ivuxolimab in advanced cancers. Study details: A history of anti-PD-1, anti-PD-L1 or anti-CTLA-4 therapy was acceptable, and over 30% had some.

Per the germline V gene, CDR1 is SGHNT and CDR2 is YYREEE (reference sequence). Trimming pared 3 bases from V and 1 base from J, leaving 8 bases between. CDR3 length: 14 amino acids. The table came from immunoSEQ multiplex PCR; TCRdb's copy has only in-frame clones and leaves some out. In the table there are 22,000 or so clones, roughly nine tenths of which are singletons. The chain combines TRBV5-4 with TRBJ2-1; the D is unclear. The source material was CD4+ or CD8+ T cells sorted from blood, sampled in a trial of the OX40 agonist ivuxolimab. This receptor was taken from an adult with an advanced solid tumor such as melanoma, head and neck, liver or kidney cancer. The CDR3 DNA reads as TGTGCCAGCAGCTCGTTAGGGTCCTACAATGAGCAGTTCTTC. This gives the protein CASSSLGSYNEQFF.